This T cell receptor (beta chain) was identified during a study of T cell responses to AZD1222 COVID-19 vaccine. As for this clone: What it recognizes is unknown.

The CDR3 length is 15 residues. The germline gives CDR1 MDHEN, CDR2 SYDVKM. The V gene lost 6 bases and the J gene lost 4 bases, with 16 bases spanning the gap. Only in-frame clones appear in the TCRdb table, and some are missing; sequencing was by immunoSEQ multiplex PCR. The sample holds over 45,000 clones, roughly 90% seen once. Study conclusions and caveats: Variant regions that are unmutated are reportedly the target of nearly half of spike-specific TCRs.

The V call is TRBV28, the J call TRBJ1-5; D ambiguous. The sample in question was peripheral blood, obtained 28 days after the second AZD1222 dose. This receptor was taken from an adult who received the AZD1222 COVID-19 vaccine. CDR3 nucleotide sequence: TGTGCCAGCAGCCTACTTTCGACCGTAAATCAGCCCCAGCATTTT. Its translation: CASSLLSTVNQPQHF.